Below are 26 T cell receptor beta chains sequenced from a single sample in a study of OX40 agonist ivuxolimab in advanced cancers. The library was made by the immunoSEQ multiplex PCR assay. TCRdb limited this immuneACCESS table to in-frame rearrangements with V and J called. A share of clones is missing; checked studies link under half to unresolved V genes, and the rest is unexplained. For this sample there are about 61,000 clones; 82% appear just once. The top ten clonotypes cover less than 0.55% of the sample. The sample in question was CD4+ or CD8+ T cells sorted from blood, obtained in a trial of the OX40 agonist ivuxolimab. These receptors were obtained from an adult with an advanced solid tumor such as melanoma, head and neck, liver or kidney cancer.

The J gene is TRBJ2-7, the V gene TRBV5-5, with 7 bases that match TRBD1. V lost 0 bases to trimming and J lost 5 bases; unmatched junction nucleotides: 8. The V gene's germline CDR1 is SGHKS and CDR2 YYEKEE (reference sequence). The CDR3 totals 15 residues. CDR3 in amino acids: CASSLGPQGRHEQYF. The CDR3 nucleotides read TGTGCCAGCAGCTTGGGCCCACAGGGGCGCCACGAGCAGTACTTC.

V usage is TRBV19 and J usage is TRBJ1-2, with a tentative D call TRBD1 (5 bases). This CDR3 is built from 15 residues. CDR1 is LNHDA, CDR2 SQIVND, per germline (reference sequence). V was cut by 3 bases and J by 2 bases, with 13 bases left in between. The CDR3 sequence: CASSIQATENYGYTF. CDR3 DNA: TGTGCCAGTAGTATTCAGGCGACAGAGAACTATGGCTACACCTTC.

The rearrangement joins TRBV4-1 to TRBJ2-1; a possible D gene is TRBD2 (6 bases). CDR3 length: 17 amino acids. The germline CDR1 and CDR2 sequences are MGHRA and YSYEKL. V lost 1 base, J lost 3 bases, and 16 bases lay in between. The CDR3 region is CASSQGTMAVYYNEQFF. The CDR3 DNA reads TGCGCCAGCAGCCAAGGGACTATGGCCGTATACTACAATGAGCAGTTCTTC.

The CDR3 loop reads CASSRGGGEQYF. The CDR3 DNA sequence: TGTGCCAGCAGCAGAGGAGGGGGCGAGCAGTACTTC. The chain recombines TRBV21-1 with TRBJ2-7. TRBV21-1 is assigned pseudogene status. This CDR3 is built from 12 residues.

This chain joins TRBV30 and TRBJ1-6; D is perhaps TRBD1 (5 bases). The CDR3 extends over 13 amino acids. Germline V CDR1 and CDR2: GTSNPN, SVGIG (reference sequence). Trimming took 2 bases from V and 8 from J, leaving 10 bases between them. CDR3 sequence (DNA): TGTGCCTGGAGTCCAGGGAATGATTCACCCCTCCACTTT. It yields the protein CAWSPGNDSPLHF.

The chain recombines TRBV10-1 with TRBJ1-5; possibly TRBD1 for D (6 bases). With 5 bases removed from V and 3 bases from J, the gap between germline ends came to 8 bases. The CDR3 totals 13 residues. CDR1 and CDR2 from the germline V gene are WNHNN and SYGVQD (reference sequence). The CDR3 DNA follows: TGCGCCAGCAGTCCAGGGGTCAATCAGCCCCAGCATTTT. Protein sequence: CASSPGVNQPQHF.

This chain links TRBV6-5 with TRBJ1-5; D remains ambiguous. The CDR3 is 15 residues long. Germline V gene data show CDR1 as MNHEY and CDR2 as SVGAGI. V was trimmed by 6 bases and J by 5 bases, leaving 17 bases between them. The CDR3 loop is CASRMDGTNHQPQHF. Written as DNA, the CDR3 is TGTGCCAGCAGGATGGACGGAACGAATCATCAGCCCCAGCATTTT.

As DNA, the CDR3 is TGTGCCAGCAGCCTAAGACAGGCGCGCACAGATACGCAGTATTTT. The encoded protein is CASSLRQARTDTQYF. The rearrangement links TRBV7-9 to TRBJ2-3; D may be TRBD1 (6 bases). With 5 bases removed from V and 1 base from J, the gap between germline ends came to 13 bases. The CDR3 runs 15 residues. Germline loops: CDR1 SEHNR, CDR2 FQNEAQ (reference sequence).

DNA for the CDR3: TGCGCCAGCAAGGGGGGGGCTGGGGACACTGAAGCTTTCTTT. This gives the protein CASKGGAGDTEAFF. The genes are TRBV5-1 and TRBJ1-1, with a possible D match to TRBD1 (6 bases). There are 14 residues in the CDR3. The germline V gene has CDR1 SGHRS and CDR2 YFSETQ. The germline V and J ends were trimmed by 6 bases and 3 bases, with 15 bases remaining between them.

The chain combines TRBV5-1 with TRBJ1-2, with D uncertain. Trimming removed 3 bases at V and 2 bases at J, with 8 bases between. This CDR3 region has 13 residues. Germline lookup yields CDR1 SGHRS and CDR2 YFSETQ. This chain's CDR3 is CASSSVPNYGYTF. CDR3 DNA sequence: TGCGCCAGCAGCTCTGTTCCGAACTATGGCTACACCTTC.

This clone has more than one count but fewer than ten. The chain employs TRBV10-2 and TRBJ1-5; D unresolved. The CDR3 length is 12 residues. The V gene lost 3 bases and the J gene lost 3 bases, with 3 bases spanning the gap. Germline assignment: CDR1 WSHSY and CDR2 SAAADI. The CDR3: CASSDPNQPQHF. CDR3 DNA sequence: TGCGCCAGCAGTGACCCCAATCAGCCCCAGCATTTT.

The gene calls are TRBV6-5 and TRBJ1-2; D may be TRBD1 (5 bases). Germline loops: CDR1 MNHEY, CDR2 SVGAGI. The CDR3 is made up of 13 amino acids. Trimming removed 0 bases at V and 7 bases at J, with 9 bases between. As DNA, the CDR3 is TGTGCCAGCAGTTACTCGGGACTGTCTGGCTACACCTTC. Amino acids: CASSYSGLSGYTF.

Of note for this clone: The sample carries other DNA sequences with the same CDR3. V is TRBV30 and J is TRBJ1-2, with D perhaps matching TRBD1 (6 bases). There are 14 residues in the CDR3. V dropped 4 bases and J dropped 8 bases, with 20 bases sitting between them. The germline V gene has CDR1 GTSNPN and CDR2 SVGIG (reference sequence). CDR3 sequence: CAWKKNTGGGGYTF. As DNA, the CDR3 is TGTGCCTGGAAGAAAAACACGGGGGGGGGCGGCTACACCTTC.

V is TRBV6-5 and J is TRBJ2-2, with 7 bases lining up with TRBD1. The CDR3 sequence is 14 residues long. Losses at the gene ends were 5 bases for V and 7 bases for J; bases not matched to a gene: 7. CDR1 MNHEY and CDR2 SVGAGI come from the germline V gene. The CDR3 protein is CASSRRGISGELFF. The CDR3 nucleotides are TGTGCCAGCAGTCGCAGGGGGATCAGCGGGGAGCTGTTTTTT.

This sequence joins TRBV4-2 and TRBJ2-7, with TRBD2 matching over 9 bases. This CDR3 is built from 17 residues. J lost 2 bases, V lost 4 bases, and 12 bases had no gene match. Germline V gene lookup returns CDR1 LGHNA and CDR2 YNFKEQ. DNA for the CDR3: TGTGCCAGCAGCCCCCAGAGTCGGTTAGCGGGAGCCTACGAGCAGTACTTC. This sequence encodes CASSPQSRLAGAYEQYF.

The CDR3 is CASSFGQGTYEQYF. Written as DNA, the CDR3 is TGTGCCAGCAGCTTTGGACAGGGCACCTACGAGCAGTACTTC. The chain is built from TRBV7-9 and TRBJ2-7; 8 positions agree with TRBD1. After removal of 3 bases from V and 2 bases from J, the junction contained 3 bases not matched to a gene. This CDR3 region has 14 residues. The V gene's germline CDR1 is SEHNR and CDR2 FQNEAQ (reference sequence).

The chain links TRBV2 to TRBJ1-2, with a tentative D call TRBD1 (5 bases). This CDR3 is built from 17 residues. Trimming removed 8 bases at V and 1 base at J, with 23 bases between. Germline lookup yields CDR1 SNHLY and CDR2 FYNNEI. The CDR3 loop reads CASGTGLGRGDNYGYTF. Here the CDR3 DNA reads TGTGCCAGCGGGACTGGGCTGGGACGGGGGGATAACTATGGCTACACCTTC.

The chain recombines TRBV4-2 with TRBJ1-2; D perhaps matches TRBD1 (5 bases). Per germline, CDR1 LGHNA and CDR2 YNFKEQ. The CDR3 totals 15 residues. The V end was cut by 4 bases, the J end by 10 bases, with 22 bases between. The CDR3 coding sequence is TGTGCCAGCAGCCTTAGCGAGGGGCAGGGTGAGGTCTACACCTTC. Encoded protein: CASSLSEGQGEVYTF.

The chain employs TRBV5-1 and TRBJ1-1, with TRBD1 matching over 9 bases. The CDR3 is 18 residues long. Per the germline V gene, CDR1 is SGHRS and CDR2 is YFSETQ. V shed 4 bases, J shed 7 bases, and the junction held 20 bases outside the gene matches. The CDR3 sequence is CASSLLRGTGLKGVEAFF. CDR3 in DNA: TGCGCCAGCAGCCTACTTAGGGGGACAGGGTTAAAGGGAGTTGAAGCTTTCTTT.

This clone was picked up a small number of times. The CDR3 DNA follows: TGTGCCAGTAGTAGCAGGAACACTGAAGCTTTCTTT. Its protein is CASSSRNTEAFF. The chain is built from TRBV19 and TRBJ1-1, with no clear D. V was cut by 4 bases and J by 1 base, with 4 bases left in between. The CDR3 runs 12 residues. From germline, CDR1 is LNHDA and CDR2 SQIVND (reference sequence).

V usage is TRBV18 and J usage is TRBJ2-5; no definite D call. The CDR3 is 11 residues long. The germline V gene encodes CDR1 KGHSH and CDR2 LQKENI. V gave up 3 bases and J gave up 3 bases, with 2 bases separating them. In nucleotides, the CDR3 is TGTGCCAGCTCACCCAAAGAGACCCAGTACTTC. Translation: CASSPKETQYF.

This clone appeared once. The chain recombines TRBV19 with TRBJ2-7; D possibly corresponds to TRBD2 (6 bases). CDR1 and CDR2 (germline): LNHDA, SQIVND (reference sequence). V dropped 5 bases and J dropped 2 bases, with 16 bases sitting between them. The CDR3 has 15 amino acids. The CDR3 region is CASSVSGTSTYEQYF. In DNA form, the CDR3 reads TGTGCCAGTAGTGTTTCCGGGACTTCGACCTACGAGCAGTACTTC.

This clone was observed once. The chain employs TRBV5-4 and TRBJ2-1; possibly TRBD1 or TRBD2 for D (5 bases each). With 4 bases removed from V and 0 bases from J, the gap between germline ends came to 11 bases. This CDR3 spans 15 amino acids. The germline V gene encodes CDR1 SGHNT and CDR2 YYREEE (reference sequence). CDR3: CASSEGPPSYNEQFF. CDR3 in DNA: TGTGCCAGCAGCGAGGGACCCCCCTCCTACAATGAGCAGTTCTTC.

The J gene is TRBJ2-2, the V gene TRBV7-9; weak D call: TRBD2 (5 bases). The V gene's germline CDR1 is SEHNR and CDR2 FQNEAQ (reference sequence). Trimming pared 5 bases from V and 5 bases from J, leaving 18 bases between. The CDR3 loop spans 16 amino acids. CDR3 loop: CASSPRMLRGTGELFF. The CDR3 nucleotides read TGTGCCAGCAGCCCCCGAATGCTGCGCGGGACCGGGGAGCTGTTTTTT.

The chain has TRBV6-1 and TRBJ2-1; no definite D call. CDR1 and CDR2 from the germline V gene are MNHNS and SASEGT. Trimming left V 6 bases short and J 10 bases short, with 13 bases between. The CDR3 sequence is 12 residues long. Here the CDR3 DNA reads TGTGCCAGCAGCGACTTTAGGAAGGAGCAGTTCTTC. As protein: CASSDFRKEQFF.

The chain links TRBV5-4 to TRBJ2-5; 7 bases line up with TRBD1. There are 14 residues in the CDR3. In germline, CDR1 is SGHNT, CDR2 YYREEE (reference sequence). V lost 5 bases to trimming and J lost 3 bases; unmatched junction nucleotides: 7. The CDR3 loop reads CASRPTGTEETQYF. CDR3 DNA sequence: TGTGCCAGCAGACCGACCGGGACAGAAGAGACCCAGTACTTC.